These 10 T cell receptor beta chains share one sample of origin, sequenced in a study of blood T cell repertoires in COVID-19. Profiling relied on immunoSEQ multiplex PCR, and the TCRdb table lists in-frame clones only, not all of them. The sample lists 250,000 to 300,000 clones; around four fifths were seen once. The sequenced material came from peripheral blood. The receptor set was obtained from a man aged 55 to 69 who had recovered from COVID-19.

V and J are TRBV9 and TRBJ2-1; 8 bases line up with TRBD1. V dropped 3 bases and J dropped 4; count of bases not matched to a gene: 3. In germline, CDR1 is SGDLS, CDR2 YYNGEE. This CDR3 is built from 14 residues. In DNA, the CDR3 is TGTGCCAGCAGCGCCGGGACAGGATACAATGAGCAGTTCTTC. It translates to CASSAGTGYNEQFF.

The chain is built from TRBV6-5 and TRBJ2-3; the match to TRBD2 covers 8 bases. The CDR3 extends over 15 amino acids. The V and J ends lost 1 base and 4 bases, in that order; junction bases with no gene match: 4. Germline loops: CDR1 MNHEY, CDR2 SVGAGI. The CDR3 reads CASSYFGLAADTQYF. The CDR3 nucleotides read TGTGCCAGCAGTTACTTTGGACTAGCTGCAGATACGCAGTATTTT.

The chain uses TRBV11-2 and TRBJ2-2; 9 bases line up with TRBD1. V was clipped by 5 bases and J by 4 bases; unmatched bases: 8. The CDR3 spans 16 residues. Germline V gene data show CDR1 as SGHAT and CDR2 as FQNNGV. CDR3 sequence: CASSPGQGLTTGELFF. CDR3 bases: TGTGCCAGCAGCCCAGGACAGGGGTTAACCACCGGGGAGCTGTTTTTT. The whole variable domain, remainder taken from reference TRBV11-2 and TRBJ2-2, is EAGVAQSPRYKIIEKRQSVAFWCNPISGHATLYWYQQILGQGPKLLIQFQNNGVVDDSQLPKDRFSAERLKGVDSTLKIQPAKLEDSAVYLCASSPGQGLTTGELFFGEGSRLTVL.

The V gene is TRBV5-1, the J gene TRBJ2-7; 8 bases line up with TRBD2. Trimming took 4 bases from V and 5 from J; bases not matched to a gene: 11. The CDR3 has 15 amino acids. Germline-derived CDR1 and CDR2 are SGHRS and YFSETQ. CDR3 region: CASSRGGRGVHEQYF. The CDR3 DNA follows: TGCGCCAGCAGCCGGGGGGGCAGGGGCGTCCACGAGCAGTACTTC.

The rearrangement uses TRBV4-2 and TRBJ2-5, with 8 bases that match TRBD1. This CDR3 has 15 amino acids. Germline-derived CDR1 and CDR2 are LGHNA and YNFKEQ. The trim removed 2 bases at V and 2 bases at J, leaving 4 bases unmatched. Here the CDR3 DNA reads TGTGCCAGCAGCCAATCAGGACAGGGACAAGAGACCCAGTACTTC. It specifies CASSQSGQGQETQYF.

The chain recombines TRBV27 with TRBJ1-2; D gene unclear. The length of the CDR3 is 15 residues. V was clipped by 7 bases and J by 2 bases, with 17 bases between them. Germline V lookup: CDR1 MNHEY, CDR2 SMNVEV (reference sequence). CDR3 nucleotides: TGTGCCAGCACAAGCTTGCCTCCCTCCAACTATGGCTACACCTTC. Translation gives CASTSLPPSNYGYTF.

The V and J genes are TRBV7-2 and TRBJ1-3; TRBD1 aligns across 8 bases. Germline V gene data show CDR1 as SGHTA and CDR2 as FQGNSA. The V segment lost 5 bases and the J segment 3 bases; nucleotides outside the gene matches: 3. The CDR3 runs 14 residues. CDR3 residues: CASSPGQGGNTIYF. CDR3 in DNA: TGTGCCAGCAGCCCCGGACAGGGTGGAAACACCATATATTTT.

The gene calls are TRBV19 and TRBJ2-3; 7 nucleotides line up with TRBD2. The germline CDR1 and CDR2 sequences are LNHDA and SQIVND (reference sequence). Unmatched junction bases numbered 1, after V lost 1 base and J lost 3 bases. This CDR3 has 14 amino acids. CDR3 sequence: CASSIGEGTDTQYF. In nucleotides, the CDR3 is TGTGCCAGTAGTATAGGGGAGGGAACAGATACGCAGTATTTT.

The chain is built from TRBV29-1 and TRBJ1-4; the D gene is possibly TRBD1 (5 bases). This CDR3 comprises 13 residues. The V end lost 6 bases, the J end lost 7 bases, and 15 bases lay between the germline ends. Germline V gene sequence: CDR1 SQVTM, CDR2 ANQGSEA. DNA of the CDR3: TGCAGCGTGACGACAGCCCCTGGTGAAAAACTGTTTTTT. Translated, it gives CSVTTAPGEKLFF.

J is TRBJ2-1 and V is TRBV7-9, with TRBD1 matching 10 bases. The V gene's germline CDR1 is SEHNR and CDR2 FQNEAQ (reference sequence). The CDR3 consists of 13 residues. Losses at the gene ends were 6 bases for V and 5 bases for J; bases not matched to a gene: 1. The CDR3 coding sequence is TGTGCCAGCAGGGGACAGGGGCACAATGAGCAGTTCTTC. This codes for CASRGQGHNEQFF.